This TCR beta chain emerged from a study of T cell responses to AZD1222 COVID-19 vaccine. Across the whole study: Timing groups of about 4 and about 12 weeks for second doses were pooled.

The repertoire was sequenced with immunoSEQ multiplex PCR; TCRdb's copy has only in-frame clones and lacks some. This sample has over 150,000 clones, with 90% found just once. General study findings and limits: Spike-specific TCR breadth and depth rose after two AZD1222 doses. White British people made up most donors, females outnumbered males, and clonal diversity was possibly underestimated.

Details on this clone: The antigen is not known.

The sequence derives from an adult in good health. Sequencing used peripheral blood, obtained on day 0 of AZD1222 vaccination.

The CDR3 protein is CASSKGQGFQPQHF. DNA of the CDR3: TGTGCCAGCAGTAAGGGACAGGGATTTCAGCCCCAGCATTTT. This chain joins TRBV6-2 or TRBV6-3 and TRBJ1-5, with 9 positions matching TRBD1. The CDR3 runs 14 residues. CDR1 is MNHEY and CDR2 is SVGEGT in the germline V gene. V shed 5 bases, J shed 6 bases, and the junction held 5 bases outside the gene matches.